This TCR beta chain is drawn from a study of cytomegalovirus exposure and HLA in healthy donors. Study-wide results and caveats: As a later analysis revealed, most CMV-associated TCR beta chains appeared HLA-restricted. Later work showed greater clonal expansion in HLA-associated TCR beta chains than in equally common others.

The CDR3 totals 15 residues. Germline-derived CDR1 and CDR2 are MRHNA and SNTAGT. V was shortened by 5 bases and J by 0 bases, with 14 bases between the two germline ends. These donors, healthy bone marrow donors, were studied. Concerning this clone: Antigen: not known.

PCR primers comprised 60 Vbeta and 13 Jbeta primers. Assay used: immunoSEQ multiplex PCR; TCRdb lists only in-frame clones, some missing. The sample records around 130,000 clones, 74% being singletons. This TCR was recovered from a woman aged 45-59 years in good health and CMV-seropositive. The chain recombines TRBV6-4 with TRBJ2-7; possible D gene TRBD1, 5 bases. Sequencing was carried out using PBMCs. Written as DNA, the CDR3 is TGTGCCAGCAGTAGCAGGGTCCCTTACTCCTACGAGCAGTACTTC. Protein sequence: CASSSRVPYSYEQYF.